These 14 T cell receptor beta chains were all obtained from the same sample, sequenced in a study of PD-L1 blockade in urothelial cancer. Assay used: immunoSEQ multiplex PCR; TCRdb lists only in-frame clones, some missing. Of 95,000 to 150,000 clones in the sample, about 84% were seen once. Time point reported: peripheral blood 6 weeks after treatment start. The sequencing here drew on PBMCs, taken around atezolizumab (anti-PD-L1) treatment. These receptors all stem from a man aged 50 or older with urothelial cancer.

The chain uses TRBV7-3 and TRBJ2-2; 13 bases line up with TRBD2. This CDR3 contains 21 residues. Germline V gives CDR1 SGHTA, CDR2 FQGTGA. Germline trimming cut 2 bases from V and 4 bases from J; bases unmatched to any gene: 16. For the CDR3, the DNA is TGTGCCAGCAGCTTATACTGGGGGGATGGGACTAGCGGGATCGTCACCGGGGAGCTGTTTTTT. Translating it yields CASSLYWGDGTSGIVTGELFF. Drawing the rest from reference TRBV7-3 and TRBJ2-2, the complete variable domain is GAGVSQTPSNKVTEKGKYVELRCDPISGHTALYWYRQSLGQGPEFLIYFQGTGAADDSGLPNDRFFAVRPEGSVSTLKIQRTERGDSAVYLCASSLYWGDGTSGIVTGELFFGEGSRLTVL.

The V gene is TRBV2, the J gene TRBJ2-5; TRBD2 matches 8 bases. Germline V CDR1 and CDR2: SNHLY, FYNNEI. The CDR3 covers 15 residues. V lost 6 bases to trimming and J lost 5 bases; unmatched junction nucleotides: 11. The CDR3 is CASSDNSGMLETQYF. CDR3 in DNA: TGTGCCAGCAGCGATAATAGCGGGATGTTGGAGACCCAGTACTTC.

This sequence joins TRBV30 and TRBJ2-5; 7 nucleotides agree with TRBD2. This CDR3 contains 14 residues. V trimming: 3 bases; J trimming: 5 bases; junction bases outside the gene matches: 9. Germline assignment: CDR1 GTSNPN and CDR2 SVGIG (reference sequence). Written as DNA, the CDR3 is TGTGCCTGGAGGTCTAGCGGACGTGGCGAGACCCAGTACTTC. Translated: CAWRSSGRGETQYF.

The chain combines TRBV6-1 with TRBJ1-2; possible D gene TRBD1, 5 bases. The germline V gene has CDR1 MNHNS and CDR2 SASEGT. Trimming shortened V by 10 bases and J by 4 bases, and 19 bases separated the two germline ends. The CDR3 runs 14 residues. The CDR3 sequence: CATRWGHNFYGYTF. The CDR3 coding sequence is TGTGCCACTAGGTGGGGCCATAACTTCTATGGCTACACCTTC.

The chain couples TRBV28 to TRBJ2-7; 12 nucleotides line up with TRBD2. CDR1 is MDHEN, CDR2 SYDVKM, per germline. The CDR3 consists of 16 residues. Trimming removed 6 bases from V and 4 bases from J; junction bases left unmatched: 10. The CDR3 loop is CASRQRGLAGLYEQYF. In nucleotides, the CDR3 is TGTGCCAGCAGACAACGGGGACTAGCGGGCCTTTACGAGCAGTACTTC.

This clone was seen more than once but under ten times. The chain employs TRBV28 and TRBJ1-1, with 9 nucleotides matching TRBD1. After removal of 6 bases from V and 1 base from J, the junction contained 9 bases not matched to a gene. Germline V gives CDR1 MDHEN, CDR2 SYDVKM. This CDR3 spans 16 amino acids. The CDR3 loop is CASSRRTGDKNTEAFF. CDR3 bases: TGTGCCAGCAGCCGTAGGACAGGGGATAAGAACACTGAAGCTTTCTTT.

This chain uses TRBV5-1 with TRBJ2-6; D is perhaps TRBD2 (5 bases). Trimming pared 1 base from V and 0 bases from J, leaving 11 bases between. Germline assignment: CDR1 SGHRS and CDR2 YFSETQ. CDR3 length: 17 amino acids. The CDR3 sequence: CASSLSTGYSGANVLTF. The CDR3 region has the DNA TGCGCCAGCAGCTTGAGTACGGGATACTCTGGGGCCAACGTCCTGACTTTC.

The chain uses TRBV6-5 and TRBJ2-7; 11 bases fit TRBD1. This CDR3 region has 16 residues. CDR1 is MNHEY, CDR2 SVGAGI, per germline. V was clipped by 3 bases and J by 2 bases; unmatched bases: 6. The CDR3 sequence: CASSYKVGQGAYEQYF. CDR3 nucleotide sequence: TGTGCCAGCAGTTATAAGGTGGGACAGGGGGCCTACGAGCAGTACTTC.

The chain carries TRBV2 and TRBJ2-5; 9 bases are shared with TRBD1. Germline loops: CDR1 SNHLY, CDR2 FYNNEI. Trimming at V came to 4 bases and at J to 0 bases, leaving 3 bases not matched to a gene. This CDR3 has 15 residues. The CDR3 coding sequence is TGTGCCAGCAGTGCGGGGACAGGGTACCAAGAGACCCAGTACTTC. Translating it yields CASSAGTGYQETQYF.

The chain links TRBV7-3 to TRBJ2-1, with TRBD1 matching 10 bases. The CDR3 extends over 15 amino acids. Germline assignment: CDR1 SGHTA and CDR2 FQGTGA. The J segment lost 3 bases and the V segment lost 5 bases, leaving 4 bases of the junction unmatched. This CDR3 reads CASSPGTGVYNEQFF. The DNA of the CDR3 is TGTGCCAGCAGCCCCGGGACAGGGGTCTACAATGAGCAGTTCTTC.

This rearrangement joins TRBV18 to TRBJ1-6; 7 bases are shared with TRBD1. Germline V lookup: CDR1 KGHSH, CDR2 LQKENI. This CDR3 has 15 amino acids. Germline trimming cut 4 bases from V and 9 bases from J; bases unmatched to any gene: 9. The CDR3 protein is CASSLLKGAPSPLHF. The CDR3 nucleotides are TGTGCCAGCTCACTTTTAAAGGGGGCGCCTTCACCCCTCCACTTT.

The table lists this clone with a few counts. The chain uses TRBV7-8 and TRBJ2-3; D unresolved. With 5 bases removed from V and 0 bases from J, the gap between germline ends came to 3 bases. This CDR3 contains 12 residues. The germline CDR1 and CDR2 sequences are SGHVS and FQNEAQ. In DNA, the CDR3 is TGTGCCAGCAGCGTAAGCACAGATACGCAGTATTTT. This encodes CASSVSTDTQYF.

The chain uses TRBV6-5 and TRBJ1-4; D ambiguous. This CDR3 is 13 amino acids long. The germline V gene encodes CDR1 MNHEY and CDR2 SVGAGI. The germline V and J ends were trimmed by 5 bases and 8 bases, with 12 bases remaining between them. The DNA for the CDR3 is TGTGCCAGCAGTGCCGAAGGCAGGGAAAAACTGTTTTTT. This encodes CASSAEGREKLFF.

The genes are TRBV6-5 and TRBJ2-7; 8 bases line up with TRBD2. The length of the CDR3 is 15 residues. Germline V gives CDR1 MNHEY, CDR2 SVGAGI. Germline trimming cut 0 bases from V and 5 bases from J; bases unmatched to any gene: 6. CDR3 region: CASSYSAGGADEQYF. For the CDR3, the DNA is TGTGCCAGCAGTTACTCGGCGGGAGGCGCGGACGAGCAGTACTTC.